This T cell receptor beta chain is drawn from a study of CD8+ T cells in alopecia areata. General study results and limits: Persistence of many expanded lesional clones was seen in scalp and blood during tofacitinib. Normal scalp had lower clonality than lesional scalp, with alopecia totalis/universalis lesions showing this most strongly.

Treatment meaning: oral pan-JAK inhibitor, 5-10 mg twice daily. PBMCs provided sorted CD4+ and CD8+ T cells. Germline loops: CDR1 SGHRS, CDR2 YFSETQ. V dropped 0 bases and J dropped 1; count of bases not matched to a gene: 3. This CDR3 spans 15 amino acids. Worth noting for this clone: Its target is not known.

RNA extraction was followed by reverse transcription into cDNA, which acted as the sequencing template. Profiled with immunoSEQ multiplex PCR; TCRdb holds only in-frame clones, not every one. Of 200,000 to 250,000 clones listed, about 58% were seen once; the top ten hold 1.6%. This chain connects TRBV5-1 to TRBJ2-7; TRBD1 aligns across 8 bases. The TCR was taken from a human donor with alopecia areata. The sequences come from CD4+ T cells sorted from blood, collected at week 4, from a patient treated with tofacitinib. The CDR3 nucleotides read TGCGCCAGCAGCTTGGGTCGACAGGGGTCCTACGAGCAGTACTTC. Its protein is CASSLGRQGSYEQYF.